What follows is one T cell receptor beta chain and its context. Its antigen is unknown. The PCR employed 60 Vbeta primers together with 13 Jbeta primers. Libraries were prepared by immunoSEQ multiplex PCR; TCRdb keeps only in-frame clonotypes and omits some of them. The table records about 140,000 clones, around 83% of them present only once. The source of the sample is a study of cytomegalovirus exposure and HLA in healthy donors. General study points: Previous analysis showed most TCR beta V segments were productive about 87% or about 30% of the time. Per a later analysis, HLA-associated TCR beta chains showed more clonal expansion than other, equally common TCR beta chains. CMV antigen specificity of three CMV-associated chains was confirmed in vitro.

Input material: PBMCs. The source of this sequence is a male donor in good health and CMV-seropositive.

Here the CDR3 reads CASRTSGGAVTQYF. The CDR3, as DNA: TGTGCCAGCAGGACTAGCGGGGGGGCCGTTACGCAGTATTTT. This rearrangement joins TRBV7-8 to TRBJ2-3, with 14 bases that match TRBD2. The ends lost 6 bases at V and 8 bases at J; junction bases unmatched: 4. Germline assignment: CDR1 SGHVS and CDR2 FQNEAQ. The CDR3 loop spans 14 amino acids.